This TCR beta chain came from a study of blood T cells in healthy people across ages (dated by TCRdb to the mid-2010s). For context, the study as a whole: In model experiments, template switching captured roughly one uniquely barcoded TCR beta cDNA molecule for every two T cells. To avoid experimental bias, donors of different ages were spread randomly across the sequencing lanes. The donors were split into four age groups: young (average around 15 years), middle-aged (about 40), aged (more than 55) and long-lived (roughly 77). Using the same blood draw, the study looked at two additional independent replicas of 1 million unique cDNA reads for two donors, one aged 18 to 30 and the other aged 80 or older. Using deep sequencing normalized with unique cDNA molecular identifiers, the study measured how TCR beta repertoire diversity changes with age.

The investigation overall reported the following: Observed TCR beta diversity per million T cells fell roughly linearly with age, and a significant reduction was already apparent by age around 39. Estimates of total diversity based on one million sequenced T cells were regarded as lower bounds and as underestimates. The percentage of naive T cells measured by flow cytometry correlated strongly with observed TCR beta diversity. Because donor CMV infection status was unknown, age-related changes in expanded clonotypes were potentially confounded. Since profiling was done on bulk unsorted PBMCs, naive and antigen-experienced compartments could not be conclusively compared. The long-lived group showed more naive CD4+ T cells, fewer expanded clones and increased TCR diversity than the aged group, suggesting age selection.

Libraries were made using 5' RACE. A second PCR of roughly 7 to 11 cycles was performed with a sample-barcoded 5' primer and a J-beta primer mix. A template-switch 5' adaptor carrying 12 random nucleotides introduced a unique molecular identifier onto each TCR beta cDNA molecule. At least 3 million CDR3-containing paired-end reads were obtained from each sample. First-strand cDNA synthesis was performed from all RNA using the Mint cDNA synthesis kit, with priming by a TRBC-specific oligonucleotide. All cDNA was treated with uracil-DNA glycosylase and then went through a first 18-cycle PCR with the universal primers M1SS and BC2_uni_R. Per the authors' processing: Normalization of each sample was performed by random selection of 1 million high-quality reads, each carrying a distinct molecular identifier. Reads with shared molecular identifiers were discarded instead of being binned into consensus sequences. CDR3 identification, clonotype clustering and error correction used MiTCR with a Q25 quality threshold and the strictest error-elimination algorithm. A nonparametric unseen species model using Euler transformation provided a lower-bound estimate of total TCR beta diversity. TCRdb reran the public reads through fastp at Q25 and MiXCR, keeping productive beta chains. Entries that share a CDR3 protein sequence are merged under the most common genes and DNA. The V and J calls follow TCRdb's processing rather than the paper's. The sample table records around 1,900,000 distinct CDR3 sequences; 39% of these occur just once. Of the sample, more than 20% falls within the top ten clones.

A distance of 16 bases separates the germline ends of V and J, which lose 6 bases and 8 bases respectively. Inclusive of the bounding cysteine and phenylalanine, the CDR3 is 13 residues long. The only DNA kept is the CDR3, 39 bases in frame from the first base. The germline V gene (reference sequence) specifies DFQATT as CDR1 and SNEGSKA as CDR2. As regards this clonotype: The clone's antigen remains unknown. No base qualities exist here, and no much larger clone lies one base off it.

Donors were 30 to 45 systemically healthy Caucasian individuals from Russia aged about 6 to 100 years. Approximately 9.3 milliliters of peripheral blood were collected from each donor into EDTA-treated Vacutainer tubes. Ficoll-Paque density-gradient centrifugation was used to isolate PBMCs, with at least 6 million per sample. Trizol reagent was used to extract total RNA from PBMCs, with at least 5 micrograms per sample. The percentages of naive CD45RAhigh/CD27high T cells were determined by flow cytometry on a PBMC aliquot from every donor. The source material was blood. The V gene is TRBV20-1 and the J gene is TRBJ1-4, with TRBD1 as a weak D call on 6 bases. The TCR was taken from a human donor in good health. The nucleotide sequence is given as TGCAGTGCCCCGGCAGGGACAAGGGAAAAACTGTTTTTT. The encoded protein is CSAPAGTREKLFF.